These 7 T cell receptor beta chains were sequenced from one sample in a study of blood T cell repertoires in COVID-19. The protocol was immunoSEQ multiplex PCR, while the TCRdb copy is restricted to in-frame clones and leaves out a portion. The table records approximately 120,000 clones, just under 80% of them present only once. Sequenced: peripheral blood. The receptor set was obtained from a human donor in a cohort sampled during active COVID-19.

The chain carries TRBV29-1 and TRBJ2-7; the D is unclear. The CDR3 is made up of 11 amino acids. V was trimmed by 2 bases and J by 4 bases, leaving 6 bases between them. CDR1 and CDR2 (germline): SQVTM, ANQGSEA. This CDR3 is CSVESSYEQYF. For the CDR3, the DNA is TGCAGCGTTGAATCCTCTTACGAGCAGTACTTC.

CDR3 amino acids: CASSDRGDGYNSPLHF. The CDR3, as DNA: TGTGCCAGCAGTGACAGGGGAGATGGCTATAATTCACCCCTCCACTTT. This chain connects TRBV6-1 to TRBJ1-6, with D maybe TRBD1 (6 bases). Trimming pared 3 bases from V and 3 bases from J, leaving 12 bases between. The length of the CDR3 is 16 residues. Per germline, CDR1 MNHNS and CDR2 SASEGT.

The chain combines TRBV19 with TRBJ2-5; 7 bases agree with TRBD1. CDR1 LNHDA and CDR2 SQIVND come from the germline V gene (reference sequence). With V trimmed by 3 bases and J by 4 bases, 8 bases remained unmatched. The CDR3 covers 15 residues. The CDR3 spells CASSMTSTGVETQYF. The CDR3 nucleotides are TGTGCCAGTAGTATGACCTCAACAGGGGTAGAGACCCAGTACTTC.

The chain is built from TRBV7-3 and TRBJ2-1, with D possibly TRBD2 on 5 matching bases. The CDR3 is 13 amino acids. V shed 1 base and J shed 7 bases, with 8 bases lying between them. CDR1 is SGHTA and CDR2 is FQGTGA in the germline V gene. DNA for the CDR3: TGTGCCAGCAGCTTAAGCCCGGGGAATGAGCAGTTCTTC. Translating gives CASSLSPGNEQFF.

CDR3 coding DNA: TGTGCCGCCCAAAGACACGGCAATGTTAATGGAAAGCTGTTTTTT. This sequence encodes CAAQRHGNVNGKLFF. The chain employs TRBV28 and TRBJ2-2; unclear D gene. V lost 11 bases and J 12 bases, leaving 28 bases between the germline ends. CDR1 and CDR2 from the germline V gene are MDHEN and SYDVKM. The CDR3 extends over 15 amino acids.

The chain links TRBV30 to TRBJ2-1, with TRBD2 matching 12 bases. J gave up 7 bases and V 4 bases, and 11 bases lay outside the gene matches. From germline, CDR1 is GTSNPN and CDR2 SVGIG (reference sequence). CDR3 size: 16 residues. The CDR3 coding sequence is TGTGCCTGGACCCGCGGCCTAGCGGGGGGGCCAAATGAGCAGTTCTTC. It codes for CAWTRGLAGGPNEQFF. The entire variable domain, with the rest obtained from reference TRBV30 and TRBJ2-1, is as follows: SQTIHQWPATLVQPVGSPLSLECTVEGTSNPNLYWYRQAAGRGLQLLFYSVGIGQISSEVPQNLSASRPQDRQFILSSKKLLLSDSGFYLCAWTRGLAGGPNEQFFGPGTRLTVL.

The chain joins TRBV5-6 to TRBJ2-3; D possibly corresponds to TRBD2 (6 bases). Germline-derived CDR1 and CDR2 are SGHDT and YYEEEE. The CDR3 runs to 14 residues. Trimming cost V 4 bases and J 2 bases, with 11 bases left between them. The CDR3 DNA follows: TGTGCCAGCAGCCGAGGGGACTTCACAGATACGCAGTATTTT. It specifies CASSRGDFTDTQYF.